This record covers a single T cell receptor beta chain. The antigen is undetermined. The data are from a study of response to subunit inactivated influenza vaccine. Findings and limits, study-wide: Few additional T cells are recruited per seasonal influenza vaccination, authors suggested.

Each CDR3 protein gets one entry after TCRdb re-called the RT-PCR reads with MiXCR. Of roughly 500,000 distinct CDR3 sequences listed, about 17% are singletons. V was clipped by 3 bases and J by 6 bases, with 7 bases between them. CDR1 and CDR2 (germline): WNHNN, SYGVQD (reference sequence). This CDR3 has 12 amino acids. This sample comprised CD4+ T cells sorted from PBMCs, obtained less than 30 months after vaccination. The rearrangement links TRBV10-1 to TRBJ2-3; no definite D call. This TCR derives from a man between 45 and 75 years old who received an inactivated influenza vaccine. The CDR3 bases are TGCGCCAGCAGTGAAGGTTGGGATACGCAGTATTTT. Its protein is CASSEGWDTQYF.